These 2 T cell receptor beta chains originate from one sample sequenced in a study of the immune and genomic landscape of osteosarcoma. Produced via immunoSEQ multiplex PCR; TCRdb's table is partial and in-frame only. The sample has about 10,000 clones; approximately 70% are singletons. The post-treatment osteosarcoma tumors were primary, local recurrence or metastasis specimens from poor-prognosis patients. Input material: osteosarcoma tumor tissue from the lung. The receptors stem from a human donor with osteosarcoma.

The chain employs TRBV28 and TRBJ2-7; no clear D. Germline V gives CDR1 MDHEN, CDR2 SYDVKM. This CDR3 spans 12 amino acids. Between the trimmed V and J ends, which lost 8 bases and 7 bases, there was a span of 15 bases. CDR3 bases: TGTGCCAGCGGCATAGGGTTGGGTGAGCAGTACTTC. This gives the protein CASGIGLGEQYF.

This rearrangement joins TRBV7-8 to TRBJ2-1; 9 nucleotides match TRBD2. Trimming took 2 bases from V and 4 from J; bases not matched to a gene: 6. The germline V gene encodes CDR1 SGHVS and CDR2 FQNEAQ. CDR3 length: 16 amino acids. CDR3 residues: CASSLPVAGAYNEQFF. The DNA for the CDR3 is TGTGCCAGCAGCTTACCGGTAGCGGGAGCGTACAATGAGCAGTTCTTC.